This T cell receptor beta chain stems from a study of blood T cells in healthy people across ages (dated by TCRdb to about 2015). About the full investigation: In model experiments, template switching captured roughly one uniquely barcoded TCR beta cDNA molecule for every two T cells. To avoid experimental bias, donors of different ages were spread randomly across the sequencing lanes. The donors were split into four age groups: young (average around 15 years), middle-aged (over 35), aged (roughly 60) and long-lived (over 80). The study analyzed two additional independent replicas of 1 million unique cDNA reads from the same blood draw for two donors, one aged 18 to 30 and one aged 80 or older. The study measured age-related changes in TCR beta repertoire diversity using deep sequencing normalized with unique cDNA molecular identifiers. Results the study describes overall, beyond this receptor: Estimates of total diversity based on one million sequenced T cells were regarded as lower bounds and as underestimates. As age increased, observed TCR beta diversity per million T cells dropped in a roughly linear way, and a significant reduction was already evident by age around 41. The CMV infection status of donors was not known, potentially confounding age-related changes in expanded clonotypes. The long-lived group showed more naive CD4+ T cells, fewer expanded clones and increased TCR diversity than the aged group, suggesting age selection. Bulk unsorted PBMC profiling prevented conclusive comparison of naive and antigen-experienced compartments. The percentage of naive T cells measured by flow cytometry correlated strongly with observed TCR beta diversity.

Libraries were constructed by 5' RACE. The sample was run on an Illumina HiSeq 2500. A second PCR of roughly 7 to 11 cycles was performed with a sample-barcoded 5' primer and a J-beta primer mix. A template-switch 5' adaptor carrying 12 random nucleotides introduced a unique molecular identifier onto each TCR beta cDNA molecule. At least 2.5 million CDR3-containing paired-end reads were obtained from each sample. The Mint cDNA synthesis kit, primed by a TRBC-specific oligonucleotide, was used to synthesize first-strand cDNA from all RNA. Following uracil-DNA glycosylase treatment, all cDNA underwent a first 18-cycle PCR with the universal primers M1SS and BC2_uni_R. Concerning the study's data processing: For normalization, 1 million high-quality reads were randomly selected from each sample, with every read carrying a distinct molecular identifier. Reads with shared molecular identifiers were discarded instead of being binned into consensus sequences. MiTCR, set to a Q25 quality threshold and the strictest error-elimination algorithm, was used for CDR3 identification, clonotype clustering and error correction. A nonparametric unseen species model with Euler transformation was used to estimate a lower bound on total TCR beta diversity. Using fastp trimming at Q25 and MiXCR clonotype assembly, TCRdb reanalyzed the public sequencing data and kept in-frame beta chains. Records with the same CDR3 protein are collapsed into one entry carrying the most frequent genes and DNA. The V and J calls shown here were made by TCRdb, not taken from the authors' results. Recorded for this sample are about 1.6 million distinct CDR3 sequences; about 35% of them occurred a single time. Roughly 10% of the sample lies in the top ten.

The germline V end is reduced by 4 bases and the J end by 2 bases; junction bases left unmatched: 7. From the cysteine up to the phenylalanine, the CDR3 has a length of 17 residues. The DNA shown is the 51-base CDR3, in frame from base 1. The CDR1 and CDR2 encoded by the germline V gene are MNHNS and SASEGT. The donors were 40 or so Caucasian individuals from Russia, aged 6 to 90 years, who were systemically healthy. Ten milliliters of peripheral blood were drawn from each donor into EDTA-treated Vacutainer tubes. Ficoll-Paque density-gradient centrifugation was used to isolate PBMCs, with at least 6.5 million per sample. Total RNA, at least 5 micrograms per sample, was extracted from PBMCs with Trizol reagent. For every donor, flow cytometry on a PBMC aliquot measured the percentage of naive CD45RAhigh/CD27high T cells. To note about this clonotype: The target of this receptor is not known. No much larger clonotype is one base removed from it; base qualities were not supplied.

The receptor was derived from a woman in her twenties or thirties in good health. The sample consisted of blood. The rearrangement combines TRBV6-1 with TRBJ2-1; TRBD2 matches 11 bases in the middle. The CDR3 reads CASSGASGRITYNEQFF. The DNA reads TGTGCCAGCAGTGGGGCTAGCGGGAGGATCACCTACAATGAGCAGTTCTTC.